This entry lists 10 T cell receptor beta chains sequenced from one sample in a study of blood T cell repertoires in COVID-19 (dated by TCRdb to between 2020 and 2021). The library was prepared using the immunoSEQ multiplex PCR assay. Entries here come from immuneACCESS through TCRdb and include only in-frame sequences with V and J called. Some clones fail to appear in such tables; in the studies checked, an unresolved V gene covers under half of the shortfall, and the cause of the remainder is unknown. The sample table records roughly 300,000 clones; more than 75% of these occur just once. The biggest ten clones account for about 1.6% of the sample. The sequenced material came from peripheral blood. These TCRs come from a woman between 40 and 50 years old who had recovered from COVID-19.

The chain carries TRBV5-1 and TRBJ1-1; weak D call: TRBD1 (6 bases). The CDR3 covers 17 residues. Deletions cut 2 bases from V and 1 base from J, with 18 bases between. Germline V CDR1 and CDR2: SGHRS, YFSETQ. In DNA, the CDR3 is TGCGCCAGCAGCTTTTTCGTGGCAGGGGAGGGGAACACTGAAGCTTTCTTT. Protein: CASSFFVAGEGNTEAFF.

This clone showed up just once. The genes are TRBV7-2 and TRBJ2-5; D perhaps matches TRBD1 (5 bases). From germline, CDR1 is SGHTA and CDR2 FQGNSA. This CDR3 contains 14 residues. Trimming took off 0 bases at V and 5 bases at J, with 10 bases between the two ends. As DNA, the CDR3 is TGTGCCAGCAGCTTAGCGGCGTGGGGCGAGACCCAGTACTTC. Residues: CASSLAAWGETQYF.

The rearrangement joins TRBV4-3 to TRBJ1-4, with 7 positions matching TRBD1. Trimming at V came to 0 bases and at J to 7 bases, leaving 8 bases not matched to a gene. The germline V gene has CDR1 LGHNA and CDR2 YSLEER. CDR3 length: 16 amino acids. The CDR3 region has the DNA TGCGCCAGCAGCCAAGATCTACGACAGGGAGGTGAAAAACTGTTTTTT. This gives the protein CASSQDLRQGGEKLFF.

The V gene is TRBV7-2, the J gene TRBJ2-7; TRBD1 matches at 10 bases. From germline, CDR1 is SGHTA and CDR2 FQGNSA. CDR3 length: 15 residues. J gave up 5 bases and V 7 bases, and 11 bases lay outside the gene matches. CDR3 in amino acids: CASTPTPGQGNEQYF. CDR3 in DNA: TGTGCCAGCACGCCTACCCCGGGACAGGGGAACGAGCAGTACTTC.

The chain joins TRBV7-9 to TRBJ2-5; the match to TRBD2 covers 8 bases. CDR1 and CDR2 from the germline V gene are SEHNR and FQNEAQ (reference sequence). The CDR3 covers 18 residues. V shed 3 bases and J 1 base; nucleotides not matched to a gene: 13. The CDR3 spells CASSFAGGPGQLQETQYF. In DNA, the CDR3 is TGTGCCAGCAGCTTCGCGGGGGGTCCGGGACAACTCCAAGAGACCCAGTACTTC.

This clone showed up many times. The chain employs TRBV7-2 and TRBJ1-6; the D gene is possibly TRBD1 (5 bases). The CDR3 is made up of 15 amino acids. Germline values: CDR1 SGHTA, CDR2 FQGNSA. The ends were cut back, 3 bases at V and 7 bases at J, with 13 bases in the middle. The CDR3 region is CASSLYGGGNSPLHF. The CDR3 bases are TGTGCCAGCAGCTTGTACGGTGGGGGGAATTCACCCCTCCACTTT.

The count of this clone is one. The CDR3 region is CASSQQETQYF. DNA for the CDR3: TGCGCCAGCAGCCAACAAGAGACCCAGTACTTC. V is TRBV5-1 and J is TRBJ2-5; D is ambiguous. V was cut by 4 bases and J by 2 bases, with 3 bases left in between. Looked up from germline, CDR1 is SGHRS and CDR2 is YFSETQ. The CDR3 covers 11 residues. Filled out from reference TRBV5-1 and TRBJ2-5, the complete variable domain reads KAGVTQTPRYLIKTRGQQVTLSCSPISGHRSVSWYQQTPGQGLQFLFEYFSETQRNKGNFPGRFSGRQFSNSRSEMNVSTLELGDSALYLCASSQQETQYFGPGTRLLVL.

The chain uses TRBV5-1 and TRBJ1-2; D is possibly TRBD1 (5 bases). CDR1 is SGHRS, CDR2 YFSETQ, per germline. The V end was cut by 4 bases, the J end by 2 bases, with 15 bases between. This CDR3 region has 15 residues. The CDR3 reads CASSLAGPGNYGYTF. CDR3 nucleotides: TGCGCCAGCAGCCTTGCGGGGCCAGGGAACTATGGCTACACCTTC.

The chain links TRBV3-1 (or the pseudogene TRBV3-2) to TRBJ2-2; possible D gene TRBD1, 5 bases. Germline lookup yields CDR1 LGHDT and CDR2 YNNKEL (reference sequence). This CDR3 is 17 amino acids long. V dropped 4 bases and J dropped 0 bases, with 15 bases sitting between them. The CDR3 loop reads CASSLGHPFANTGELFF. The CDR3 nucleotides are TGTGCCAGCAGCCTAGGACACCCGTTCGCGAACACCGGGGAGCTGTTTTTT.

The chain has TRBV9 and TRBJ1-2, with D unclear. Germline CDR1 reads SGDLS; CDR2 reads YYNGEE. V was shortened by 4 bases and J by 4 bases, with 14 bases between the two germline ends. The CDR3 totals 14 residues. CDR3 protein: CASSPQTPPYGYTF. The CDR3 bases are TGTGCCAGCAGCCCCCAGACACCGCCCTATGGCTACACCTTC. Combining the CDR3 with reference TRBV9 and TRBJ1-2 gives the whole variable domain DSGVTQTPKHLITATGQRVTLRCSPRSGDLSVYWYQQSLDQGLQFLIQYYNGEERAKGNILERFSAQQFPDLHSELNLSSLELGDSALYFCASSPQTPPYGYTFGSGTRLTVV.